These T cell receptor beta chains were read from a single sample in a study of technical replicates of blood from a handful of donors. Generated by immunoSEQ multiplex PCR, the TCRdb table keeps only in-frame clones and is missing some. The repertoire holds 74,000 or so clones, with over 90% as singletons. The sample consisted of T cells isolated from PBMCs. The receptors derive from a human donor in good health. The conserved cysteine and the conserved F or W are not part of the CDR3 here. Each record gives: J gene, V gene, CDR3 protein.

j_gene: TRBJ2-7; v_gene: TRBV2; CDR3aa: ATRQGHLSYEQY
j_gene: TRBJ2-7; v_gene: TRBV6-1; CDR3aa: ASRDPGLPPYEQY
j_gene: TRBJ2-2; v_gene: TRBV28; CDR3aa: ASSLGSGRIHTGELF
j_gene: TRBJ1-2; v_gene: TRBV28; CDR3aa: ASSLHGAGNHGYT
j_gene: TRBJ2-3; v_gene: TRBV19; CDR3aa: ASSFLTVTSGPSTDTQY
j_gene: TRBJ1-2; v_gene: TRBV30; CDR3aa: AGLNYGYT
j_gene: TRBJ1-3; v_gene: TRBV11-2; CDR3aa: ASSFTGTASGNTIY
j_gene: TRBJ2-1; v_gene: TRBV11-1; CDR3aa: ASTPGGMSEQF
j_gene: TRBJ1-1; v_gene: TRBV4-1; CDR3aa: ASSQDSETGRLEAF
j_gene: TRBJ2-5; v_gene: TRBV4-2; CDR3aa: ASSQDVLGREQETQY
j_gene: TRBJ1-1; v_gene: TRBV29-1; CDR3aa: SVGGLNLQGNTEAF
j_gene: TRBJ2-3; v_gene: TRBV27; CDR3aa: ASSAGLLTDTQY
j_gene: TRBJ2-2; v_gene: TRBV28; CDR3aa: ASSQSGRNLGELF
j_gene: TRBJ2-7; v_gene: TRBV7-9; CDR3aa: ASSFGQGEEY
j_gene: TRBJ2-1; v_gene: TRBV5-6; CDR3aa: ASSLTAEGLLNEQF
j_gene: TRBJ2-1; v_gene: TRBV5-6; CDR3aa: ASQGSSYNEQF
j_gene: TRBJ1-3; v_gene: TRBV27; CDR3aa: ASSLSLSGNTIY
j_gene: TRBJ2-7; v_gene: TRBV7-9; CDR3aa: ASSQDRDYYEQY
j_gene: TRBJ1-1; v_gene: TRBV15; CDR3aa: ATSRVQQNTEAF
j_gene: TRBJ2-7; v_gene: TRBV6-6; CDR3aa: ASELSYEQY
j_gene: TRBJ1-5; v_gene: TRBV28; CDR3aa: ASNKDREGNQPQH
j_gene: TRBJ2-1; v_gene: TRBV4-1; CDR3aa: ASSLMLTSGNNEQF
j_gene: TRBJ1-4; v_gene: TRBV21-1; CDR3aa: ASSKAQGDNEKLF
j_gene: TRBJ2-4; v_gene: TRBV4-3; CDR3aa: ASSQADRTQNIQY
j_gene: TRBJ1-1; v_gene: TRBV14; CDR3aa: ASKGRGSRTEAF
j_gene: TRBJ1-1; v_gene: TRBV7-2; CDR3aa: ASSHSGAQSRAF
j_gene: TRBJ2-6; v_gene: TRBV5-8; CDR3aa: ASRVEAFGSGANVLT
j_gene: TRBJ2-7; v_gene: TRBV7-8; CDR3aa: ASSLTGTYEQY
j_gene: TRBJ2-1; v_gene: TRBV15; CDR3aa: ATSREGLIYNEQF
j_gene: TRBJ2-7; v_gene: TRBV20-1; CDR3aa: SASSRYEQY
j_gene: TRBJ1-4; v_gene: TRBV6-6; CDR3aa: ASRPGQIPTNEKLF
j_gene: TRBJ2-2; v_gene: TRBV7-8; CDR3aa: ASSLATSRGGELF
j_gene: TRBJ1-2; v_gene: TRBV6-5; CDR3aa: ASSYSKGTGSYGYT
j_gene: TRBJ2-2; v_gene: TRBV5-1; CDR3aa: ASSLSGGDTGELF
j_gene: TRBJ2-7; v_gene: TRBV6-5; CDR3aa: ASSYADRGGEQY
j_gene: TRBJ2-7; v_gene: TRBV7-9; CDR3aa: ASSPLQSVYEQY
j_gene: TRBJ2-2; v_gene: TRBV19; CDR3aa: ASSGQGVTGELF
j_gene: TRBJ2-2; v_gene: TRBV5-6; CDR3aa: ASSLARGGGNTGELF
j_gene: TRBJ2-5; v_gene: TRBV5-4; CDR3aa: ASSLRLVRETQY
j_gene: TRBJ2-2; v_gene: TRBV28; CDR3aa: ASSLTGAVGELF
j_gene: TRBJ1-1; v_gene: TRBV13; CDR3aa: ASMGQGHGNTEAF
j_gene: TRBJ2-5; v_gene: TRBV5-1; CDR3aa: ASSLGGAQETQY
j_gene: TRBJ2-3; v_gene: TRBV14; CDR3aa: ASSQDLGGTDTQY
j_gene: TRBJ1-2; v_gene: TRBV19; CDR3aa: ASSITVYGYT
j_gene: TRBJ1-1; v_gene: TRBV10-3; CDR3aa: ANRVEMNTEAF
j_gene: TRBJ2-3; v_gene: TRBV30; CDR3aa: AWGRLAGGTDTQY
j_gene: TRBJ2-7; v_gene: TRBV12-2; CDR3aa: ASRLGWAWGPLYEQY
j_gene: TRBJ2-1; v_gene: TRBV11-3; CDR3aa: ASSLIRTSGRAPEQF
j_gene: TRBJ2-1; v_gene: TRBV29-1; CDR3aa: SVRRNNEQF
j_gene: TRBJ2-1; v_gene: TRBV7-9; CDR3aa: ASSSGLAGGYNEQF
j_gene: TRBJ2-7; v_gene: TRBV2; CDR3aa: ASSDSYSYEQY